Listed here is a single T cell receptor beta chain. What it recognizes is unknown. A junction end diverges from the germline sequence, so it may reflect a read error. This sample was taken from a study of post-analysis software for immune sequencing data. On the study more broadly: Relapsing-remitting, secondary progressive and progressive-relapsing multiple sclerosis were all included among the disease courses.

General observations from the study: By F measure, samples from a shared preparation batch strongly co-clustered. Diversity measured as normalized Chao1 was significantly lower in multiple sclerosis patients than in controls. Elevated frequency relative to controls characterized four to six TRBV segments in patients, TRBV5-6, TRBV5-1 and TRBV20-1 among them.

TCR beta cDNA libraries included unique molecular identifiers. About 500,000 cDNA molecules were obtained per 1 to 10 million input T cells. TCRdb re-called the PCR reads through MiXCR, storing one row per CDR3 protein. The sample carries 820,000 or so distinct CDR3 sequences, approximately 57% recorded once. From germline, CDR1 is SGHDN and CDR2 FVKESK. The CDR3 is made up of 15 amino acids. This sequence joins TRBV14 and TRBJ2-7, with 7 bases that match TRBD1. The tail of the sequence fits TRBJ2-1 better, so the J call may be wrong. The clonotype was recovered from a girl aged 10 to 17 with multiple sclerosis. The specimen was blood. The CDR3 loop reads CAISQEMFRGNEQFF. The CDR3, as DNA: TGTGCCATCAGCCAAGAGATGTTCAGGGGGAATGAGCAGTTCTTC.